This T cell receptor (beta chain) was sequenced in a study of beta chain features in type 1 diabetes. General study points: A closer apparent resemblance between naive, central memory and Treg TCRB repertoires was seen in patients than in healthy donors. Possible PCR preference for shorter templates applied equally to patients and controls. Within each of all four CD4+ subsets, Type 1 diabetes patients had TCRB CDR3s that were moderately but significantly shorter.

Stem cell-like memory, regulatory, central memory and naive CD4+ cells were sorted via CD45RO/CCR7/CD25/CD127/CD95/CD27. There are 12 residues in the CDR3. V was shortened by 1 base and J by 11 bases, with 10 bases between the two germline ends. Germline V gene sequence: CDR1 SGHNT, CDR2 YYREEE (reference sequence). In regard to this clone: The antigen remains unidentified.

Of the isolated RNA, all was reverse transcribed, and so the sequenced material was expressed TCRB transcripts. The assay was immunoSEQ multiplex PCR, and TCRdb's table has in-frame clones only and misses some. Of 400,000 or so clones listed, around 12% are singletons. This sequence was found in a woman between 18 and 29 years old with type 1 diabetes. Sequenced sample: naive CD4+ T cells from blood. The chain employs TRBV5-4 and TRBJ2-1, with no clear D. As DNA, the CDR3 is TGTGCCAGCAGCTTGCCGCAGGTCAAGCAGTTCTTC. It codes for CASSLPQVKQFF.